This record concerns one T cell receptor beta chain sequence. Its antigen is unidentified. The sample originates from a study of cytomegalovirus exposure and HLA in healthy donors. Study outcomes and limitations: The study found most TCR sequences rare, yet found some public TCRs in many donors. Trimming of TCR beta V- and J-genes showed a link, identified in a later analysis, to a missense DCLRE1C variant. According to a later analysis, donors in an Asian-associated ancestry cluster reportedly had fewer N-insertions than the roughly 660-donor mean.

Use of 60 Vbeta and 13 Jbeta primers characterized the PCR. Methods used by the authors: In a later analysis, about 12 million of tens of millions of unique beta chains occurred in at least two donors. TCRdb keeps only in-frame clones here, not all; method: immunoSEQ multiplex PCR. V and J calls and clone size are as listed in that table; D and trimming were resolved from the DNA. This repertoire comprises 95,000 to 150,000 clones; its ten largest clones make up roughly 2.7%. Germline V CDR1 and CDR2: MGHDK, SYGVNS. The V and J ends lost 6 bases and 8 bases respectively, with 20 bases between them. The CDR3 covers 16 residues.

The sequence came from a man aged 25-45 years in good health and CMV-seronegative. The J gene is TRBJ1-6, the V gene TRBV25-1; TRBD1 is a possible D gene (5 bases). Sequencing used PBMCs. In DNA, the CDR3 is TGTGCCAGCAGGGGGGGAGGGACCTCATTGTATTCACCCCTCCACTTT. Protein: CASRGGGTSLYSPLHF.